This T cell receptor beta chain was retrieved from a study of OX40 agonist ivuxolimab in advanced cancers. On the study more broadly: With ivuxolimab, an agonistic anti-OX40 (CD134) antibody, patients were treated. Administration of intravenous ivuxolimab to patients occurred every 2 weeks at 0.01 to 10 mg/kg.

General study points: The mean number of expanded clones was higher in CD8+ T cells than in CD4+. At doses 0.1 to 3.0 mg/kg, CD4+ and CD8+ clones expanded.

Trimming shortened V by 2 bases and J by 0 bases, and 5 bases separated the two germline ends. CDR1 and CDR2 from the germline V gene are SGHRS and YFSETQ. The CDR3 extends over 14 amino acids. The table came from immunoSEQ multiplex PCR; TCRdb's copy has only in-frame clones and leaves some out. The sample contains over 80,000 clones, approximately 87% of which appear only once. On this clone itself: The antigen remains unidentified.

The chain combines TRBV5-1 with TRBJ1-4, with no clear D. The input for sequencing was CD4+ or CD8+ T cells sorted from blood, taken in a trial of the OX40 agonist ivuxolimab. This clonotype originated in an adult with an advanced solid tumor such as melanoma, head and neck, liver or kidney cancer. CDR3 bases: TGCGCCAGCAGCTTCGGATCAACTAATGAAAAACTGTTTTTT. Protein product: CASSFGSTNEKLFF.